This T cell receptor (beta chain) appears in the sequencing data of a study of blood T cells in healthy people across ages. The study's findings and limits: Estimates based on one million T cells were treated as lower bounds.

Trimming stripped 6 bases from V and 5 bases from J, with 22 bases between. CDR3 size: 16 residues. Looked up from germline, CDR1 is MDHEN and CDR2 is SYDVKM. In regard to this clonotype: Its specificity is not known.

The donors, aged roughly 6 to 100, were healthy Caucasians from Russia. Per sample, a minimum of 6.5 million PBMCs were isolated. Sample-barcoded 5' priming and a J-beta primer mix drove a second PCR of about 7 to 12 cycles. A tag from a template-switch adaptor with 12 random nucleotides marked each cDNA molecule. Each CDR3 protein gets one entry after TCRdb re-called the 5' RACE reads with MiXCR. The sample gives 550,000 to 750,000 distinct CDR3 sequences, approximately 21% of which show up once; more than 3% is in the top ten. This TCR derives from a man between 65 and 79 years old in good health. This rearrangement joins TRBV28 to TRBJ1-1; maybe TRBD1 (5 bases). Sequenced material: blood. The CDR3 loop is CASRPPSVRDGTEAFF. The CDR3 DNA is TGTGCCAGCAGACCGCCCTCGGTCAGGGATGGGACTGAAGCTTTCTTT.